The rows below give T cell receptor beta chains drawn from one sample of a study of shared clonotypes between healthy human individuals. Assay: immunoSEQ multiplex PCR; the TCRdb copy retains only in-frame clones and omits some. The profile shows fewer than 700,000 clones, 90% to 95% of them singletons. The specimen was naive CD8+ T cells sorted from blood. All receptors come from a woman aged 25 to 39 in good health. CDR3s include the opening cysteine and the closing phenylalanine or tryptophan. The order of the fields is D gene, clone size, J gene, V gene, CDR3 DNA, CDR3 protein. D genes are given only for firm matches. Size is stated for part of the rows, as once, few or many counts, or as a class when the clone is expanded.

>NA|NA|TRBJ1-3|TRBV19
TGTGCCAGTACCGTGAGCTCTGGAAACACCATATATTTT
CASTVSSGNTIYF
>NA|once|TRBJ2-7|TRBV11-2
TGTGCCAGCAGCTTAGTAGGCGGGTCCTACGAGCAGTACTTC
CASSLVGGSYEQYF
>NA|NA|TRBJ1-2|TRBV27
TGTGCCACCCTACAAACAGGGAGTCAGTACTATGGCTACACCTTC
CATLQTGSQYYGYTF
>NA|NA|TRBJ2-3|TRBV6-1
TGTGCCGCGGGCGATCTCTCAACGCAGTATTTT
CAAGDLSTQYF
>NA|NA|TRBJ1-2|TRBV11-2
TGTGCCAGCAGCGGAGAAGACTATGGCTACACCTTC
CASSGEDYGYTF
>NA|NA|TRBJ2-5|TRBV30
TGTGCCTGGAACTACGGGGGCGAGACCCAGTACTTC
CAWNYGGETQYF
>TRBD1|NA|TRBJ2-7|TRBV27
TGTGCCAGTAAACAGGGGACCTCCTACGAGCAGTACTTC
CASKQGTSYEQYF
>TRBD1|NA|TRBJ1-3|TRBV25-1
TGTGCCAGCAGTGAAATGGGACAGAACTTATATTTT
CASSEMGQNLYF
>TRBD2|NA|TRBJ2-7|TRBV7-8
TGTGCCAGCAGCCTACGACTAGCGGGAGGGTACGAGCAGTACTTC
CASSLRLAGGYEQYF
>NA|NA|TRBJ2-7|TRBV10-3
TGTGCCATCAGTGGCGGCGAACGGATTTTCTACGAGCAGTACTTC
CAISGGERIFYEQYF
>TRBD2|NA|TRBJ2-1|TRBV9
TGTGCCAGCAGCGGGGGACTAGCGGACAATGAGCAGTTCTTC
CASSGGLADNEQFF
>NA|NA|TRBJ1-5|TRBV2
TGTGCCAGCAGGGCCGTAATTAATAGCAATCAGCCCCAGCATTTT
CASRAVINSNQPQHF
>NA|NA|TRBJ1-4|TRBV15
TGTGCCACCAGCAGAGATCCCACAGCAACTAATGAAAAACTGTTTTTT
CATSRDPTATNEKLFF
>TRBD2|NA|TRBJ2-5|TRBV5-6
TGTGCCAGCAGCTGGGGTACTAGCCCGCGGGGGCAAGAGACCCAGTACTTC
CASSWGTSPRGQETQYF
>TRBD2|NA|TRBJ2-2|TRBV5-4
TGTGCCAGCAGCCTTCGGACTAGCGGGATGTCGGACACCGGGGAGCTGTTTTTT
CASSLRTSGMSDTGELFF
>NA|NA|TRBJ2-4|TRBV27
TGTGCCAGCAGTTTGGTTCTTGGTTGGGGAAACATTCAGTACTTC
CASSLVLGWGNIQYF
>NA|NA|TRBJ2-7|TRBV21-1
TGTGCCAGCAGCATGCCTAGCGGGCTTAGCTACGAGCAGTACTTC
CASSMPSGLSYEQYF
>TRBD1|NA|TRBJ2-7|TRBV27
TGTGCCAGCTCAGACAGGGCCCTTTCCTACGAGCAGTACTTC
CASSDRALSYEQYF
>NA|NA|TRBJ2-7|TRBV11-2
TGTGCCAGCTGTCCACCAGGGGCGATAGAGCAGTACTTC
CASCPPGAIEQYF
>TRBD2|NA|TRBJ2-1|TRBV28
TGTGCCAGCAGTTTTCTAGCGGGGGGATACAATGAGCAGTTCTTC
CASSFLAGGYNEQFF
>NA|NA|TRBJ2-7|TRBV27
TGTGCCAGCAGTCCAATGACAGAATACGAGCAGTACTTC
CASSPMTEYEQYF
>NA|few|TRBJ2-7|TRBV10-1
TGCGCCAGCAGTGAGGGTGCCACCGGGGCCTACGAGCAGTACTTC
CASSEGATGAYEQYF
>NA|NA|TRBJ1-5|TRBV19
TGTGCCAGTACCCCCCGGGACGGCCTCGGCCAGCCCCAGCATTTT
CASTPRDGLGQPQHF
>TRBD1|NA|TRBJ2-7|TRBV28
TGTGCCAGCAGAAACAGGGGGAGCTCCTACGAGCAGTACTTC
CASRNRGSSYEQYF
>NA|NA|TRBJ2-7|TRBV19
TGTGCCAGTAGTATAGCCTATATCTACGAGCAGTACTTC
CASSIAYIYEQYF
>NA|once|TRBJ1-5|TRBV6-1
TGTGCCAGCAGTGCCCCTCCGACGGAACAGCCCCAGCATTTT
CASSAPPTEQPQHF
>NA|once|TRBJ2-3|TRBV27
TGTGCCAGCAGCCCCAGGCAGTATTTT
CASSPRQYF
>NA|NA|TRBJ2-7|TRBV28
TGTGCCAGCAGTTCGGTTCACGAGCAGTACTTC
CASSSVHEQYF
>NA|NA|TRBJ2-2|TRBV29-1
TGCAGCGCTAGAACAGGGGATTGGAGGGACACCGGGGAGCTGTTTTTT
CSARTGDWRDTGELFF
>TRBD2|NA|TRBJ2-1|TRBV19
TGTGCCAGTAGTTTGCTAGCGGCCTACAATGAGCAGTTCTTC
CASSLLAAYNEQFF
>NA|NA|TRBJ2-5|TRBV10-3
TGTGCCATCAGTGACATGGGGGCGAGTAGACAAGAGACCCAGTACTTC
CAISDMGASRQETQYF
>TRBD2|NA|TRBJ2-7|TRBV13
TGTGCCAGCAGCTTATGGCGGGAGACGGGCGAGCAGTACTTC
CASSLWRETGEQYF
>NA|NA|TRBJ1-2|TRBV9
TGTGCCAGCAGCGTAGGCTTAGCTAACTATGGCTACACCTTC
CASSVGLANYGYTF
>TRBD2|NA|TRBJ2-3|TRBV10-2
TGCGCCAGCAGCACAGGACTAGCGGGGGGCACAGATACGCAGTATTTT
CASSTGLAGGTDTQYF
>NA|NA|TRBJ2-2|TRBV6-5
TGTGCCAGCAGTTACTATACCGGCACCGGGGAGCTGTTTTTT
CASSYYTGTGELFF
>NA|NA|TRBJ1-1|TRBV2
TGTGCCAGTTGCTGTGGGGGCTCTGAAGCTTTCTTT
CASCCGGSEAFF
>TRBD1|NA|TRBJ2-7|TRBV14
TGTGCCAGCAGCCAAGTTGGGACAGCCTCCTACGAGCAGTACTTC
CASSQVGTASYEQYF